These 25 T cell receptor beta chains were all obtained from the same sample, sequenced in a study of blood T cell repertoires in COVID-19. Only in-frame clones appear in the TCRdb table, and some are missing; sequencing was by immunoSEQ multiplex PCR. Of under 500,000 clones listed, 75% to 90% are singletons. What was sequenced was peripheral blood. The receptors were sampled from a woman aged 30 to 39 with acute or convalescent COVID-19.

The rearrangement links TRBV29-1 to TRBJ2-5, with 11 nucleotides matching TRBD2. V was pared by 2 bases and J by 7 bases, with 15 bases of the junction left unmatched. This CDR3 has 17 amino acids. Germline V CDR1 and CDR2: SQVTM, ANQGSEA. CDR3 in amino acids: CSVELSGGAVIGRTQYF. Written as DNA, the CDR3 is TGCAGCGTTGAACTTAGCGGGGGGGCCGTTATTGGGCGGACCCAGTACTTC.

The V gene is TRBV18, the J gene TRBJ2-1; D not resolved. CDR3 length: 13 residues. The V gene lost 3 bases and the J gene lost 3 bases, with 6 bases spanning the gap. CDR1 and CDR2 (germline): KGHSH, LQKENI. This chain's CDR3 is CASSPPGYNEQFF. The CDR3, as DNA: TGTGCCAGCTCACCGCCCGGCTACAATGAGCAGTTCTTC.

The chain combines TRBV5-4 with TRBJ2-1; perhaps TRBD1 as D (6 bases). Germline loops: CDR1 SGHNT, CDR2 YYREEE (reference sequence). The CDR3 length is 15 residues. The V and J ends lost 2 bases and 0 bases respectively, with 9 bases between them. CDR3 sequence: CASSFGTSSYNEQFF. The CDR3 DNA reads TGTGCCAGCAGCTTCGGGACAAGCTCCTACAATGAGCAGTTCTTC.

This rearrangement joins TRBV20-1 to TRBJ2-7; the D gene is possibly TRBD2 (5 bases). V was shortened by 6 bases and J by 9 bases, with 15 bases between the two germline ends. Germline CDR1 reads DFQATT; CDR2 reads SNEGSKA (reference sequence). CDR3 length: 11 residues. The CDR3, as DNA: TGCAGTGCCAGGTTTTCGGGAATGCAGTACTTC. Translating it yields CSARFSGMQYF.

The V gene is TRBV19, the J gene TRBJ1-4; 7 nucleotides match TRBD1. Germline CDR1 reads LNHDA; CDR2 reads SQIVND (reference sequence). Trimming at V came to 2 bases and at J to 8 bases, leaving 8 bases not matched to a gene. This CDR3 spans 15 amino acids. CDR3 region: CASSIRQGGGEKLFF. DNA of the CDR3: TGTGCCAGTAGTATACGACAGGGAGGAGGAGAAAAACTGTTTTTT.

V is TRBV7-9 and J is TRBJ2-7; TRBD2 aligns across 10 bases. This CDR3 has 15 residues. The germline V gene has CDR1 SEHNR and CDR2 FQNEAQ (reference sequence). The junction had 6 bases not matched to a gene; V was cut back by 5 bases and J by 2 bases. CDR3 residues: CASSISSGGPYEQYF. CDR3 bases: TGTGCCAGCAGCATCAGTAGCGGGGGGCCCTACGAGCAGTACTTC.

This rearrangement joins TRBV5-1 to TRBJ2-7, with 8 positions matching TRBD2. From germline, CDR1 is SGHRS and CDR2 YFSETQ. V was pared by 0 bases and J by 1 base, with 0 bases of the junction left unmatched. The CDR3 has 14 residues. The CDR3 loop reads CASSLASGSYEQYF. The CDR3 nucleotides are TGCGCCAGCAGCTTGGCTAGCGGGTCCTACGAGCAGTACTTC.

The CDR3 DNA reads TGCGCCAGCAAAGAGCGAAGGGACAGGGCAAGTTCACCCCTCCACTTT. This encodes CASKERRDRASSPLHF. This chain connects TRBV10-2 to TRBJ1-6, with 9 bases aligning to TRBD1. V shed 7 bases, J shed 9 bases, and the junction held 13 bases outside the gene matches. The CDR3 has 16 residues. The germline CDR1 and CDR2 sequences are WSHSY and SAAADI.

The V gene is TRBV5-1, the J gene TRBJ1-5; D gene ambiguous. The CDR3 loop spans 14 amino acids. V lost 0 bases and J lost 6, with 10 bases in between. The germline V gene encodes CDR1 SGHRS and CDR2 YFSETQ. CDR3 nucleotides: TGCGCCAGCAGCTTGGTGGGAGAGGGTCAGCCCCAGCATTTT. Protein sequence: CASSLVGEGQPQHF.

This chain links TRBV27 with TRBJ2-3, with D perhaps TRBD2 (6 bases). Germline CDR1 is MNHEY and CDR2 is SMNVEV (reference sequence). Trimming left V 10 bases short and J 5 bases short, with 19 bases between. This CDR3 is built from 14 residues. The CDR3 loop is CATHPGTRLDTQYF. As DNA, the CDR3 is TGTGCCACCCACCCCGGGACTCGGTTAGATACGCAGTATTTT.

This clone has only a few counts. V and J are TRBV10-2 and TRBJ1-6, with 7 bases identical to TRBD1. The CDR3 covers 14 residues. Germline-derived CDR1 and CDR2 are WSHSY and SAAADI. V trimming: 5 bases; J trimming: 5 bases; junction bases outside the gene matches: 3. CDR3 region: CASSRGQDNSPLHF. For the CDR3, the DNA is TGCGCCAGCAGTAGAGGACAGGATAATTCACCCCTCCACTTT.

The count of this clone is one. V gene TRBV3-1 (or the pseudogene TRBV3-2) combines with J gene TRBJ1-6; maybe TRBD1 (6 bases). V shed 4 bases and J shed 11 bases, with 12 bases lying between them. Germline lookup yields CDR1 LGHDT and CDR2 YNNKEL (reference sequence). The CDR3 has 13 amino acids. The CDR3 reads CASSPGQKAPLHF. CDR3 DNA: TGTGCCAGCAGCCCCGGACAGAAAGCACCCCTCCACTTT.

The CDR3 sequence: CASSIYVGGEQYF. In DNA, the CDR3 is TGTGCCAGTAGTATTTACGTCGGAGGAGAGCAGTACTTC. The rearrangement links TRBV19 to TRBJ2-7, with D possibly TRBD2 on 5 matching bases. Trimming stripped 3 bases from V and 7 bases from J, with 13 bases between. CDR1 is LNHDA and CDR2 is SQIVND in the germline V gene (reference sequence). The CDR3 contains 13 residues.

The J gene is TRBJ2-2, the V gene TRBV3-1 (or the pseudogene TRBV3-2); perhaps TRBD1 as D (7 bases). This CDR3 spans 14 amino acids. V shed 8 bases and J shed 7 bases, with 17 bases lying between them. The V gene's germline CDR1 is LGHDT and CDR2 YNNKEL (reference sequence). The CDR3 sequence: CASHRGLSGGELFF. In DNA form, the CDR3 reads TGTGCCAGCCACAGGGGACTCTCCGGCGGGGAGCTGTTTTTT.

This chain connects TRBV5-1 to TRBJ1-2, with 7 bases that match TRBD1. The CDR3 sequence is 14 residues long. V lost 2 bases, J lost 4 bases, and 5 bases stayed unmatched. Per germline, CDR1 SGHRS and CDR2 YFSETQ. The DNA for the CDR3 is TGCGCCAGCAGCTTAGGACAGGCAGCCTATGGCTACACCTTC. Translated: CASSLGQAAYGYTF.

This clone showed up many times. The V call is TRBV10-2, the J call TRBJ2-3; 8 nucleotides agree with TRBD2. Trimming took 8 bases from V and 0 from J; bases not matched to a gene: 4. CDR1 is WSHSY, CDR2 SAAADI, per germline. The CDR3 has 14 residues. The CDR3 DNA is TGCGCCAGCGCGGCGGGGGGTAGCACAGATACGCAGTATTTT. The encoded protein is CASAAGGSTDTQYF.

The chain uses TRBV4-1 and TRBJ1-1; 7 bases line up with TRBD1. The germline gives CDR1 MGHRA, CDR2 YSYEKL. J gave up 2 bases and V 11 bases, and 8 bases lay outside the gene matches. This CDR3 region has 13 residues. CDR3 bases: TGCGCCGCGGCTGGGACAGTAAACACTGAAGCTTTCTTT. Amino acid sequence: CAAAGTVNTEAFF.

The chain joins TRBV5-1 to TRBJ2-3; 11 nucleotides match TRBD2. The CDR3 spans 15 residues. V lost 4 bases and J lost 5; bases outside the gene matches: 6. CDR1 is SGHRS and CDR2 is YFSETQ in the germline V gene. The CDR3 loop is CASSLRLAGKDTQYF. The CDR3 bases are TGCGCCAGCAGCCTCCGACTAGCGGGGAAAGATACGCAGTATTTT.

V usage is TRBV6-1 and J usage is TRBJ1-5, with 9 bases lining up with TRBD1. The CDR3 runs to 15 residues. The germline V gene encodes CDR1 MNHNS and CDR2 SASEGT. The J segment lost 3 bases and the V segment lost 3 bases, leaving 3 bases of the junction unmatched. The CDR3, as DNA: TGTGCCAGCAGTGAGTGGACAGGGGACAATCAGCCCCAGCATTTT. This translates into CASSEWTGDNQPQHF.

V usage is TRBV4-2 and J usage is TRBJ1-4; 8 positions match TRBD1. CDR1 is LGHNA, CDR2 YNFKEQ, per germline. V was pared by 2 bases and J by 6 bases, with 8 bases of the junction left unmatched. The CDR3 covers 16 residues. The CDR3 sequence: CASSQRTGMGHEKLFF. The CDR3 DNA follows: TGTGCCAGCAGCCAAAGGACAGGGATGGGGCATGAAAAACTGTTTTTT.

The V gene is TRBV11-2, the J gene TRBJ2-2; no firm D call. Between the trimmed V and J ends, which lost 0 bases and 1 base, there was a span of 12 bases. The CDR3 consists of 17 residues. Germline CDR1 is SGHAT and CDR2 is FQNNGV. CDR3 in DNA: TGTGCCAGCAGCTTAGATCCTCCGGTAATGAACACCGGGGAGCTGTTTTTT. Its protein is CASSLDPPVMNTGELFF.

V gene TRBV2 combines with J gene TRBJ2-3; TRBD2 is a possible D gene (6 bases). Germline-derived CDR1 and CDR2 are SNHLY and FYNNEI. There are 11 residues in the CDR3. V lost 10 bases to trimming and J lost 3 bases, with 8 bases between them. In nucleotides, the CDR3 is TGTGCCAAGAGCGGGACAGATACGCAGTATTTT. Encoded protein: CAKSGTDTQYF.

The rearrangement links TRBV28 to TRBJ2-7, with 8 bases fitting TRBD1. CDR1 is MDHEN, CDR2 SYDVKM, per germline. The V gene end was trimmed by 2 bases and the J gene end by 3 bases; junction bases not matched to a gene: 6. This CDR3 region has 15 residues. CDR3 in DNA: TGTGCCAGCAGTTTAAGGCAGGGGGCTTACTACGAGCAGTACTTC. Translating it yields CASSLRQGAYYEQYF. Filled out from reference TRBV28 and TRBJ2-7, the complete variable domain reads DVKVTQSSRYLVKRTGEKVFLECVQDMDHENMFWYRQDPGLGLRLIYFSYDVKMKEKGDIPEGYSVSREKKERFSLILESASTNQTSMYLCASSLRQGAYYEQYFGPGTRLTVT.

This chain connects TRBV5-1 to TRBJ2-6; D ambiguous. V lost 1 base to trimming and J lost 0 bases, with 11 bases between them. This CDR3 region has 17 residues. Germline CDR1 and CDR2: SGHRS and YFSETQ. The CDR3 protein is CASSLLLESSGANVLTF. CDR3 bases: TGCGCCAGCAGCTTGCTCTTAGAAAGCTCTGGGGCCAACGTCCTGACTTTC.

The J gene is TRBJ2-5, the V gene TRBV6-5; 7 bases are a match to TRBD1. The CDR3 consists of 14 residues. Germline-derived CDR1 and CDR2 are MNHEY and SVGAGI. With 5 bases clipped from V and 5 bases from J, the junction kept 8 bases outside the gene matches. The CDR3 sequence is CASSIITGDETQYF. For the CDR3, the DNA is TGTGCCAGCAGTATAATTACAGGGGATGAGACCCAGTACTTC.